This T cell receptor (beta chain) was retrieved from a study of T cell responses to AZD1222 COVID-19 vaccine. Whole-study findings and limits: The CD4 TCRs associated with vaccination extended across spike and predominated at 160-218 and 743-854. It should be noted that donors were predominantly white British and more often female, and clonal diversity was possibly underestimated. Unmutated variant regions are reportedly targeted by nearly half of spike-specific TCRs.

As to this clone: Its target is unknown.

Assay: immunoSEQ multiplex PCR; the TCRdb copy retains only in-frame clones and omits some. The data show 99,000 or so clones, about 94% seen once. This specimen consisted of peripheral blood, obtained on day 0 of AZD1222 vaccination. This TCR derives from an adult in good health.

Written as DNA, the CDR3 is TGTGCCAGCACTCCTAGCCAGGGGGCATACTATGGCTACACCTTC. Its translation: CASTPSQGAYYGYTF. This chain connects TRBV6-5 to TRBJ1-2, with 8 bases lining up with TRBD1. The ends lost 7 bases at V and 3 bases at J; junction bases unmatched: 10. The CDR3 totals 15 residues. The germline V gene encodes CDR1 MNHEY and CDR2 SVGAGI.